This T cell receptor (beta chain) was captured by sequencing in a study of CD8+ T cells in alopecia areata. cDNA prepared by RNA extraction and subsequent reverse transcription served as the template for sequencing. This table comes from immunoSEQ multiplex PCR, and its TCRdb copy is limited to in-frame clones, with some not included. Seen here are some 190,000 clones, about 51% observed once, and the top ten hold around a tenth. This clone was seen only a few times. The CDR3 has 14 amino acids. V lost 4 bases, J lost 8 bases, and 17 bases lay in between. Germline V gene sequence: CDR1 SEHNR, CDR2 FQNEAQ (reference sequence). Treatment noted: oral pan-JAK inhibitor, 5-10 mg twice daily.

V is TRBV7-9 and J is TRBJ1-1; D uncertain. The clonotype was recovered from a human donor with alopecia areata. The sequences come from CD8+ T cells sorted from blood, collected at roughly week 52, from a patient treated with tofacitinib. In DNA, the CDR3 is TGTGCCAGCAGCTCTTGGGAATATGGGCGGGAAGCTTTCTTT. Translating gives CASSSWEYGREAFF.